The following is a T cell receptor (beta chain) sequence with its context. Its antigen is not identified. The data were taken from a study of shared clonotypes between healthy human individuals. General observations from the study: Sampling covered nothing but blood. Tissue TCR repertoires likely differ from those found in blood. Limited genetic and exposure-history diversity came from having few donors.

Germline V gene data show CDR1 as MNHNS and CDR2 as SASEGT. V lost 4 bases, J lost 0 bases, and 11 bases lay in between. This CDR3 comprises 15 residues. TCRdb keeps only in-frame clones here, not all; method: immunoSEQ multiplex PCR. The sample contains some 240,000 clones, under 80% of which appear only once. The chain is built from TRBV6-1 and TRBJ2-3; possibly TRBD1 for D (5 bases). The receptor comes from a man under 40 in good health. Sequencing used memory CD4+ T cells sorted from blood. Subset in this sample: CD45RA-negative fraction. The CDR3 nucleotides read TGTGCCAGCAGTGGGCGGCAGGGAAGCACAGATACGCAGTATTTT. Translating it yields CASSGRQGSTDTQYF.